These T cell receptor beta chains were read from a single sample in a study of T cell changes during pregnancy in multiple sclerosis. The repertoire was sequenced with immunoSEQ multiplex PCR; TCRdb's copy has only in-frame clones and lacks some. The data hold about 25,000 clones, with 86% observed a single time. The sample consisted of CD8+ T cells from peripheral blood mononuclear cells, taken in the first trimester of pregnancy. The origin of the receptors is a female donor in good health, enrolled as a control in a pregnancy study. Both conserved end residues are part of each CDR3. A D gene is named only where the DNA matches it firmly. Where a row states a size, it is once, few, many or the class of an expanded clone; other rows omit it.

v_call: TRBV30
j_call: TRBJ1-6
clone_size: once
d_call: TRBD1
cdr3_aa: CAWSLGQGDNSPLHF
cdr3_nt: TGTGCCTGGAGTTTAGGACAGGGGGATAATTCACCCCTCCACTTT

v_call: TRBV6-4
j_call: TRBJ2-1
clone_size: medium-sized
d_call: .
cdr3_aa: CASSEGASSYNEQFF
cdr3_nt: TGTGCCAGCAGTGAAGGGGCCAGCTCCTACAATGAGCAGTTCTTC

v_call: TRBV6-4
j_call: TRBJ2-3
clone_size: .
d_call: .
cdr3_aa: CASSDGPADVPDTQYF
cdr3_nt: TGTGCCAGCAGTGATGGGCCCGCAGACGTCCCAGATACGCAGTATTTT

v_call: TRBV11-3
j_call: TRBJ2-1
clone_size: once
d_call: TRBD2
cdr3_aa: CASSHSGGYNEQFF
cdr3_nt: TGTGCCAGCAGCCATAGCGGGGGATACAATGAGCAGTTCTTC

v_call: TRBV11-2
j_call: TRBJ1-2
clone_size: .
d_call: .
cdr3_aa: CASSLGAFSYTF
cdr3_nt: TGTGCCAGCAGCTTAGGGGCGTTTAGCTACACCTTC

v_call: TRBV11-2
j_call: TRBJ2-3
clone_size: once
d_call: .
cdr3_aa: CASSFAGPLTDTQYF
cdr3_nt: TGTGCCAGCAGCTTCGCGGGACCCCTCACAGATACGCAGTATTTT

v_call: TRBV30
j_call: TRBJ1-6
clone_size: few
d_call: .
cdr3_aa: CAWRITGFDGGTPLHF
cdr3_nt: TGTGCCTGGAGGATAACAGGGTTCGACGGTGGTACACCCCTCCACTTT

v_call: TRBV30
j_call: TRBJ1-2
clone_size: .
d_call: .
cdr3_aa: CAWSVSLNYGYTF
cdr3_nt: TGTGCCTGGAGTGTTTCGCTAAACTATGGCTACACCTTC

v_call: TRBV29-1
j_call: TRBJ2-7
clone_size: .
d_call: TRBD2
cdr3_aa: CSAIDPGLAGVAEQYF
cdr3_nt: TGCAGCGCCATCGACCCTGGGCTAGCGGGAGTGGCCGAGCAGTACTTC

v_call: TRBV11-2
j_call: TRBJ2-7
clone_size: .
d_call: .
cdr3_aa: CASSFPRQGTTDEQYF
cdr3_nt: TGTGCCAGCAGCTTCCCTAGACAGGGGACTACTGACGAGCAGTACTTC

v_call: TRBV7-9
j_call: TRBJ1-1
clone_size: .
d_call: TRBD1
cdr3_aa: CASSNSNDRVSEAFF
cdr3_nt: TGTGCCAGCAGCAATTCTAACGACAGGGTCTCTGAAGCTTTCTTT

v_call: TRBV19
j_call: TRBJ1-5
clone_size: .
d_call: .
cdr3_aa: CASSIGGRGDNQPQHF
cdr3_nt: TGTGCCAGTAGTATAGGCGGCAGGGGAGACAATCAGCCCCAGCATTTT

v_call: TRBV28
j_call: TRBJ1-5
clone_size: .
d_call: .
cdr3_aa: CASSSQAGNQPQHF
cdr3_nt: TGTGCCAGCAGTTCACAGGCCGGCAATCAGCCCCAGCATTTT

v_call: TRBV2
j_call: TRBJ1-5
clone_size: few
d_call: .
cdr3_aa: CASSDYGEGQPQHF
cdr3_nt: TGTGCCAGCAGTGATTATGGTGAGGGTCAGCCCCAGCATTTT

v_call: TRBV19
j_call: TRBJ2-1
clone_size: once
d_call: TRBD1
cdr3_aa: CASAPRQGSYNEQFF
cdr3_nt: TGTGCCAGCGCTCCGCGACAGGGGTCCTACAATGAGCAGTTCTTC

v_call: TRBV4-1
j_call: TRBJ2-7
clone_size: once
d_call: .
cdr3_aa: CASSQESEVEQYF
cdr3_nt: TGCGCCAGCAGCCAAGAGTCAGAGGTTGAGCAGTACTTC